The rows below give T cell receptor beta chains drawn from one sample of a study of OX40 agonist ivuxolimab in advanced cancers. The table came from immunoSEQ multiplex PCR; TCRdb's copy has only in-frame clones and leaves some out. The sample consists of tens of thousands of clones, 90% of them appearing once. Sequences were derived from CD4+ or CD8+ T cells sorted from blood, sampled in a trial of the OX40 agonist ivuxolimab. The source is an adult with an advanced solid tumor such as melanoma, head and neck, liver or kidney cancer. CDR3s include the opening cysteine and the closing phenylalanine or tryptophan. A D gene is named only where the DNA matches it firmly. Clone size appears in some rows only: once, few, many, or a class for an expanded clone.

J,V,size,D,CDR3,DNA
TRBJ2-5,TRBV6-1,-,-,CASSALTEPVAQYF,TGTGCCAGCAGTGCCCTGACAGAGCCTGTGGCCCAGTACTTC
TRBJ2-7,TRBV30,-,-,CAWSGRRGNYEQYF,TGTGCCTGGAGTGGCCGACGCGGGAACTACGAGCAGTACTTC
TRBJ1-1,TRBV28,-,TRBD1,CASSLLGDSKNTEAFF,TGTGCCAGCAGTTTATTGGGGGACAGTAAGAACACTGAAGCTTTCTTT
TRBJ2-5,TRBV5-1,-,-,CASSSLPQAGRQGTQYF,TGCGCCAGCAGCTCCCTCCCCCAAGCGGGTAGGCAAGGGACCCAGTACTTC
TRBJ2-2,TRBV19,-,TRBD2,CASSMTSGSPANTGELFF,TGTGCCAGTAGCATGACTAGCGGGAGCCCCGCGAACACCGGGGAGCTGTTTTTT
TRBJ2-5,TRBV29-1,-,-,CSGLSGETQYF,TGCAGCGGCCTCTCGGGAGAGACCCAGTACTTC
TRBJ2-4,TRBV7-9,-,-,CASSLGQDIQYF,TGTGCCAGCAGCTTAGGGCAAGACATTCAGTACTTC
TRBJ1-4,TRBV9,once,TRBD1,CASSPRTGGEKLFF,TGTGCCAGCAGCCCCCGGACAGGGGGCGAAAAACTGTTTTTT
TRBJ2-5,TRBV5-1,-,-,CASREVIGETQYF,TGCGCCAGCAGAGAGGTGATCGGGGAGACCCAGTACTTC
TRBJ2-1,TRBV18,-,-,CASSPPMGASYNEQFF,TGTGCCAGCTCACCACCGATGGGGGCAAGTTACAATGAGCAGTTCTTC
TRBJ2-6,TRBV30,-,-,CAWSTGFGANVLTF,TGTGCCTGGAGTACCGGGTTCGGGGCCAACGTCCTGACTTTC
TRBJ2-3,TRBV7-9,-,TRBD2,CASSSGGGGSPDTQYF,TGTGCCAGCAGCTCGGGAGGAGGCGGGAGCCCAGATACGCAGTATTTT